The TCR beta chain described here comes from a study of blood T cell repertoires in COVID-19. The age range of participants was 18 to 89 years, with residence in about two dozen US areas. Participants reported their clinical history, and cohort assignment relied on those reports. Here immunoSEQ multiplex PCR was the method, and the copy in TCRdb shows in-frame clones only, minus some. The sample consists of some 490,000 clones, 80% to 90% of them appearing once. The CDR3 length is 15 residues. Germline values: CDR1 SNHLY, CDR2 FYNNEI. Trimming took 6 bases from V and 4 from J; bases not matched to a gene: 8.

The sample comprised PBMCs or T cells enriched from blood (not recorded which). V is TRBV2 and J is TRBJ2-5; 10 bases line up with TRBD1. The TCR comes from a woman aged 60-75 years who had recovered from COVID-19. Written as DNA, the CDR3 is TGTGCCAGCAGCGCTCAGGACAGGGGGGGAGAGACCCAGTACTTC. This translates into CASSAQDRGGETQYF.